What follows describes a single TCR beta chain. Its antigen is unidentified. Axillary draining lymph nodes of breast cancer patients supplied the node samples. The sample is drawn from a study of breast tumors, draining lymph nodes, adjacent tissues. Study results and limitations: Data fit most tumor T cells coming from lymph node, expanding in tumor. Luminal-like breast cancer showed significantly greater tumor-nontumor repertoire similarity than basal-like breast cancer did.

J lost 7 bases, V lost 2 bases, and 2 bases had no gene match. Germline lookup yields CDR1 DFQATT and CDR2 SNEGSKA (reference sequence). The length of the CDR3 is 12 residues. TCRdb re-called the multiplex PCR reads with MiXCR, one entry per CDR3 protein. This sample yields 170,000 or so distinct CDR3 sequences, of which approximately 30% are seen a single time; 3.5% to 4.5% belongs to the top ten. The sequence was collected from a female donor with breast cancer. Some clones in this sample may be carry-over from other donors' samples. The chain combines TRBV20-1 with TRBJ1-2; 9 nucleotides match TRBD1. Sequenced input: axillary lymph node tissue. The CDR3 loop reads CSARRGQGGYTF. The CDR3 bases are TGCAGTGCTAGAAGGGGACAGGGTGGCTACACCTTC.